Given below is one T cell receptor beta chain in context. It lacks a known antigen. Qualities for individual bases were not recorded, and no much larger clone is one base off. The CDR3 sequence holds 16 residues, the cysteine and phenylalanine included. Only the CDR3 DNA stays, 48 bases, in frame from base 1. Relative to germline, V is missing 3 bases and J is missing 0 bases, with 4 bases of the junction outside any gene match. In the germline V gene, CDR1 corresponds to SGHRS and CDR2 to YFSETQ. This sample is part of a study of Graves' ophthalmopathy and Graves' hyperthyroidism (dated by TCRdb to 2017 to 2018). General notes on the study: Peripheral blood was collected at initial diagnosis, before any treatment. To explore V-J signatures that distinguish ophthalmopathy from hyperthyroidism, a discovery set of 100 patients was enrolled, made up of 40 to 45 with ophthalmopathy and around 60 with stable hyperthyroidism. The study used TCR beta repertoire signatures to distinguish Graves' ophthalmopathy from Graves' hyperthyroidism and to predict progression to ophthalmopathy. After sampling, hyperthyroidism patients received methimazole starting at 30 mg daily, and ophthalmopathy patients received high-dose intravenous methylprednisolone. In over five hyperthyroidism patients, the T-cell repertoires found in thyroid tissue were compared with those found in blood. An independent validation cohort comprised some 19 hyperthyroidism patients and around 16 patients who later progressed from hyperthyroidism to ophthalmopathy. In total, some 130 blood samples were TCR-sequenced: 40 to 45 ophthalmopathy, about 75 hyperthyroidism and some 17 hyperthyroidism-to-ophthalmopathy patients.

Study-wide conclusions, independent of this receptor: The 13-signature model separated ophthalmopathy from stable hyperthyroidism with approximately 88% sensitivity and approximately 83% specificity in cross-validation, and 80%/75% in the test set. No statistical method was used to set the sample size in advance, and the investigators knew which group each participant was assigned to. In validation, the model predicted ophthalmopathy progression with about 71% sensitivity and less than 80% specificity; approximately 12 predicted patients were CT-confirmed with GO in a median of around 6.5 months. Most expanded thyroid clonotypes with a frequency above 0.001 also appeared in blood, which suggests that blood repertoires may reflect the immune response in the thyroid.

TCR beta CDR3 regions were amplified from RNA transcripts for repertoire sequencing. The first round was an RT-PCR using HTBI primers with the Qiagen OneStep RT-PCR kit, and this first round was followed by a second-round multiplex PCR, then size selection and purification. Sequencing of the libraries was carried out on an Illumina HiSeq2000 in paired-end mode with 100 bp reads. On the authors' methods: Reads were processed with SOAPnuke, discarding reads with adapters, uncalled bases, mean Phred below 15, or no exact constant-primer or identifier match. High-quality paired reads were merged with COPE v1.2.5. Unique nucleotide sequences were defined as clonotypes and aligned to IMGT TRB V, D and J references using MiTCR v1.1. The analysis was limited to V-J combinations with a frequency above 0.0001, which together covered more than 99% of repertoires. A TCR clonal expansion and chaos score per V-J combination was defined as the ratio of F50 clonal expansion to chaos observed in the TCRdist matrix. Welch's t-statistics and random forest were used to reduce the features to about a dozen V-J combinations, which were then used as input to a naive Bayes classifier. The Morisita-Horn index was used to measure how similar the thyroid and blood repertoires were. TCRdb reanalyzed the raw reads on its own, using fastp at Q25 for trimming and MiXCR for clone calling, and kept in-frame beta chains. Here each entry gathers all rows of one CDR3 protein and keeps the most common genes and DNA. TCRdb's processing, not the study's, gives the V and J calls here. Here the sample has some 350,000 distinct CDR3 sequences; approximately 17% occur a single time. 2.4% of the sample lies in the top ten.

Hyperthyroidism was considered stable if no progression to ophthalmopathy occurred within 18 months of follow-up. Hyperthyroidism patients were newly diagnosed, with disease duration under 2 months, and aged 18 to 65 years. Patients with other autoimmune diseases, uncontrolled infections, pregnancy or lactation were excluded from the study. Diagnosis was based on clinical symptoms, serum thyroxine, TRAb, thyroid ultrasound and orbital computed tomography. Using Ficoll-Paque density gradient centrifugation, PBMCs were isolated from approximately 11 ml of fresh peripheral blood. Total RNA was extracted using Trizol reagent, and RNA quality was checked on an Agilent 2100 Bioanalyzer.

The sample consisted of peripheral blood. This clonotype originated in an adult woman with stable Graves' hyperthyroidism. Recombination joined TRBV5-1 with TRBJ2-7; 12 middle bases align to TRBD2. The CDR3 loop reads CASSSRTSGISYEQYF. The sequence in DNA is TGCGCCAGCAGCTCCCGGACTAGCGGGATCTCCTACGAGCAGTACTTC.